The rows below give T cell receptor beta chains drawn from one sample of a study of cytomegalovirus exposure and HLA in healthy donors. Some clones are missing from TCRdb's copy, which holds only in-frame ones; the method was immunoSEQ multiplex PCR. The sample contains about 120,000 clones, roughly 9% of which appear only once. The specimen was PBMCs. The receptors stem from a man aged 30 to 45 in good health and CMV-seronegative. CDR3s include the opening cysteine and the closing phenylalanine or tryptophan. Expanded clones are given a class, and other clones once, few, many or no size at all.

CDR3 protein: CASSPSTGSNSPLHF
clone size: NA
V gene: TRBV9
J gene: TRBJ1-6

CDR3 protein: CASSKGLDYNEQFF
clone size: few
V gene: TRBV7-8
J gene: TRBJ2-1

CDR3 protein: CAISRDSITEAFF
clone size: NA
V gene: TRBV10-3
J gene: TRBJ1-1

CDR3 protein: CASSLQGQGRVYAEAFF
clone size: few
V gene: TRBV27
J gene: TRBJ1-1

CDR3 protein: CASSYPSGSGYEQYF
clone size: once
V gene: TRBV6-5
J gene: NA

CDR3 protein: CASSPRVREWTDTQYF
clone size: few
V gene: TRBV7-2
J gene: TRBJ2-3

CDR3 protein: CASTPPGRIDQPQHF
clone size: few
V gene: TRBV19
J gene: TRBJ1-5

CDR3 protein: CASSDQGSTEAFF
clone size: NA
V gene: TRBV10-2
J gene: TRBJ1-1

CDR3 protein: CASSSWGGRYNEQFF
clone size: once
V gene: TRBV5-4
J gene: TRBJ2-1

CDR3 protein: CASSFRGGRSSYNEQFF
clone size: few
V gene: TRBV5-5
J gene: TRBJ2-1

CDR3 protein: CASGDNRGNDQPQHF
clone size: few
V gene: TRBV6-6
J gene: TRBJ1-5

CDR3 protein: CASSPPGQGAPPLHF
clone size: few
V gene: TRBV7-9
J gene: TRBJ1-6

CDR3 protein: CASSFGTSGGDTQYF
clone size: NA
V gene: TRBV9
J gene: TRBJ2-3

CDR3 protein: CASTYQETQYF
clone size: few
V gene: TRBV27
J gene: TRBJ2-5

CDR3 protein: CSVDPGQNYGYTF
clone size: few
V gene: TRBV29-1
J gene: TRBJ1-2

CDR3 protein: CAKEGQGVSGYTF
clone size: few
V gene: TRBV7-2
J gene: TRBJ1-2

CDR3 protein: CASSPSRAGGAYEQYF
clone size: NA
V gene: TRBV28
J gene: TRBJ2-7

CDR3 protein: CASSWTGGTDTQYF
clone size: NA
V gene: TRBV5-1
J gene: TRBJ2-3

CDR3 protein: CASRGDQETQYF
clone size: few
V gene: TRBV2
J gene: TRBJ2-5